This TCR beta chain was identified during a study of cytomegalovirus exposure and HLA in healthy donors. This clone was picked up a small number of times. Antigen specificity is unknown. V dropped 4 bases and J dropped 6 bases, with 13 bases sitting between them. Germline V gives CDR1 SGHRS, CDR2 YFSETQ. The CDR3 covers 14 residues. Whole-study results and caveats: There were several of the most significant clusters that appeared linked to common viral pathogens in a later analysis. Differences between HLA loci emerged in a later analysis of TCR association rates, with DRB1 most and HLA-C fewest. A further, later analysis showed that HLA-associated TCR beta chains (compared with equally common others) were more clonally expanded.

The PCR employed 60 Vbeta primers together with 13 Jbeta primers. Repertoires were generated with immunoSEQ multiplex PCR, while TCRdb's copy carries only in-frame clones and drops some. The sample lists 180,000 or so clones; 62% were seen once. The sequenced sample was PBMCs. The J gene is TRBJ2-2, the V gene TRBV5-1; D is possibly TRBD2 (6 bases). The receptor was derived from a man aged 40-49 years in good health and CMV-seronegative. CDR3 region: CASSNTREAGELFF. CDR3 DNA: TGCGCCAGCAGCAACACCAGGGAGGCCGGGGAGCTGTTTTTT. Full variable domain (rest looked up from reference TRBV5-1 and TRBJ2-2): KAGVTQTPRYLIKTRGQQVTLSCSPISGHRSVSWYQQTPGQGLQFLFEYFSETQRNKGNFPGRFSGRQFSNSRSEMNVSTLELGDSALYLCASSNTREAGELFFGEGSRLTVL.